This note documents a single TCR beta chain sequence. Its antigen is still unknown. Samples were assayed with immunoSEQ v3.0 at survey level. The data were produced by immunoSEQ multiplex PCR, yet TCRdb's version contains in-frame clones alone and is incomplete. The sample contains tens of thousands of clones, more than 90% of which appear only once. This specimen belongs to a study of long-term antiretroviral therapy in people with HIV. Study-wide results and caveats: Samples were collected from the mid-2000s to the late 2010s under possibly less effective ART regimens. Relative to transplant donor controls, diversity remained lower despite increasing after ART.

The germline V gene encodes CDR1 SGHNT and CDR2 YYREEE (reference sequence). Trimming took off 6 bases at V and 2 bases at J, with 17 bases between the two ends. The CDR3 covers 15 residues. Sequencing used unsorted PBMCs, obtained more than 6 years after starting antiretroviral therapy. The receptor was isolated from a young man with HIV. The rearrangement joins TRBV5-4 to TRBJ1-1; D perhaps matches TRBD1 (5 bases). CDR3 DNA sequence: TGTGCCAGCACTGCTCGGATGGGGGGAAACACTGAAGCTTTCTTT. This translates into CASTARMGGNTEAFF.